A single sample is the source of the 6 T cell receptor beta chains below, sequenced in a study of blood T cell repertoires in COVID-19. Using immunoSEQ multiplex PCR, the repertoire was profiled, and TCRdb retains in-frame clones only, with some absent. This table has about 99,000 clones, more than 75% appearing once. The source material was peripheral blood. Every receptor here comes from a man in his 60s with acute or convalescent COVID-19.

The genes are TRBV18 and TRBJ2-7; maybe TRBD1 (6 bases). V lost 3 bases and J 1 base, leaving 13 bases between the germline ends. The V gene's germline CDR1 is KGHSH and CDR2 LQKENI. CDR3 length equals 15 residues. The CDR3 DNA reads as TGTGCCAGCTCACCGTCACAGGGAGCATCCTACGAGCAGTACGTC. Its protein product is CASSPSQGASYEQYV.

The chain joins TRBV3-1 (or the pseudogene TRBV3-2) to TRBJ2-1; no firm D call. The CDR3 is 15 residues long. Germline assignment: CDR1 LGHDT and CDR2 YNNKEL (reference sequence). Between the trimmed V and J ends, which lost 1 base and 6 bases, there was a span of 13 bases. This CDR3 is CASSQGGSGGNEQFF. CDR3 nucleotides: TGTGCCAGCAGCCAAGGCGGCAGTGGCGGCAATGAGCAGTTCTTC.

This chain uses TRBV2 with TRBJ2-7; 8 positions match TRBD1. Trimming cost V 7 bases and J 2 bases; bases outside gene matches: 7. From germline, CDR1 is SNHLY and CDR2 FYNNEI. This CDR3 has 14 residues. The CDR3 nucleotides are TGTGCCAGCACACAGGGGGGAGGTCCCTACGAGCAGTACTTC. As protein: CASTQGGGPYEQYF. Together with reference TRBV2 and TRBJ2-7, the CDR3 gives the full variable domain: EPEVTQTPSHQVTQMGQEVILRCVPISNHLYFYWYRQILGQKVEFLVSFYNNEISEKSEIFDDQFSVERPDGSNFTLKIRSTKLEDSAMYFCASTQGGGPYEQYFGPGTRLTVT.

V and J are TRBV7-2 and TRBJ2-1; 9 nucleotides line up with TRBD2. CDR1 SGHTA and CDR2 FQGNSA come from the germline V gene. The V and J ends lost 4 bases and 0 bases, in that order; junction bases with no gene match: 4. The CDR3 runs 16 residues. Here the CDR3 reads CASSYIAGASYNEQFF. The CDR3 bases are TGTGCCAGCAGCTATATAGCGGGAGCCTCCTACAATGAGCAGTTCTTC.

This chain uses TRBV5-5 with TRBJ1-1; TRBD1 matches 7 bases. CDR3 length: 12 amino acids. Germline CDR1 is SGHKS and CDR2 is YYEKEE (reference sequence). J lost 10 bases, V lost 0 bases, and 3 bases had no gene match. The CDR3 sequence is CASSLVQGGAFF. In DNA form, the CDR3 reads TGTGCCAGCAGCTTGGTCCAGGGGGGAGCTTTCTTT.

V and J are TRBV20-1 and TRBJ2-1, with TRBD2 matching over 13 bases. This CDR3 is built from 16 residues. After removal of 3 bases from V and 8 bases from J, the junction contained 10 bases not matched to a gene. Germline loops: CDR1 DFQATT, CDR2 SNEGSKA (reference sequence). The CDR3 region is CSASGGRTSGSHEQFF. CDR3 nucleotide sequence: TGCAGTGCTAGTGGGGGCCGGACTAGCGGGAGTCATGAGCAGTTCTTC.